The sequence of this T cell receptor beta chain was determined in a study of blood T cells in healthy people across ages. The use of a sample-barcoded 5' primer and a J-beta primer mix characterized a second PCR of roughly 7 to 11 cycles. TCRdb re-called the 5' RACE reads through MiXCR, storing one row per CDR3 protein. The sample includes 1.5 million to 2 million distinct CDR3 sequences, about 28% seen only once; the top ten take roughly 8%. The length of the CDR3 is 18 residues. The V gene's germline CDR1 is MDHEN and CDR2 SYDVKM. Trimming pared 5 bases from V and 4 bases from J, leaving 27 bases between. With each sample, at least 6 micrograms of total RNA were extracted.

The chain employs TRBV28 and TRBJ2-7; D might be TRBD2 (6 bases). The clonotype was recovered from a woman under 40 in good health. Sequences were obtained from blood. CDR3 coding DNA: TGTGCCAGCAGTACGCTTTATTTCTTGGGGGGAGCGCGGTACGAGCAGTACTTC. Its protein product is CASSTLYFLGGARYEQYF.